Shown below are 8 T cell receptor beta chains from a single sample sequenced in a study of T cell responses to AZD1222 COVID-19 vaccine. Produced via immunoSEQ multiplex PCR; TCRdb's table is partial and in-frame only. The data show roughly 120,000 clones, under 95% seen once. The sequences come from peripheral blood, collected 28 days after the second AZD1222 dose. Receptors were obtained from an adult who received the AZD1222 COVID-19 vaccine.

This chain connects TRBV7-2 to TRBJ2-2, with 9 bases that match TRBD2. The V gene's germline CDR1 is SGHTA and CDR2 FQGNSA. CDR3 length: 14 amino acids. After removal of 3 bases from V and 5 bases from J, the junction contained 1 base not matched to a gene. CDR3 loop: CASSLSGGTGELFF. CDR3 DNA sequence: TGTGCCAGCAGCTTGAGCGGGGGGACCGGGGAGCTGTTTTTT.

V usage is TRBV30 and J usage is TRBJ1-4; D is uncertain. Trimming shortened V by 1 base and J by 1 base, and 4 bases separated the two germline ends. CDR1 and CDR2 (germline): GTSNPN, SVGIG (reference sequence). This CDR3 region has 13 residues. As DNA, the CDR3 is TGTGCCTGGAGTGGCGGAACTAATGAAAAACTGTTTTTT. Its protein is CAWSGGTNEKLFF.

The CDR3 coding sequence is TGTGCCAGCAGGCCACGCGGAAGAAACACTGAAGCTTTCTTT. It codes for CASRPRGRNTEAFF. The chain is built from TRBV6-5 and TRBJ1-1; D unresolved. The CDR3 is 14 residues long. Trimming took off 6 bases at V and 2 bases at J, with 13 bases between the two ends. CDR1 and CDR2 from the germline V gene are MNHEY and SVGAGI.

The chain combines TRBV10-1 with TRBJ1-5; weak D call: TRBD1 (5 bases). V was trimmed by 4 bases and J by 2 bases, leaving 18 bases between them. From germline, CDR1 is WNHNN and CDR2 SYGVQD (reference sequence). CDR3 length equals 17 residues. CDR3: CASSGAGRIGGNQPQHF. CDR3 DNA: TGCGCCAGCAGTGGGGCTGGTAGAATAGGGGGCAATCAGCCCCAGCATTTT.

The genes are TRBV6-2 or TRBV6-3 and TRBJ1-2; unclear D gene. The CDR3 consists of 16 residues. The germline V and J ends were trimmed by 2 bases and 0 bases, with 13 bases remaining between them. Germline V gene sequence: CDR1 MNHEY, CDR2 SVGEGT. The CDR3 reads CASSYPPVGANYGYTF. For the CDR3, the DNA is TGTGCCAGCAGTTACCCCCCAGTCGGGGCTAACTATGGCTACACCTTC.

This sequence joins TRBV30 and TRBJ1-3, with D maybe TRBD1 (5 bases). V lost 7 bases and J 2 bases, leaving 12 bases between the germline ends. Germline-derived CDR1 and CDR2 are GTSNPN and SVGIG (reference sequence). The CDR3 contains 13 residues. The CDR3 nucleotides are TGTGCCTTTGTGATGGGGCCTGGAAACACCATATATTTT. This encodes CAFVMGPGNTIYF.

The chain combines TRBV5-1 with TRBJ1-1; D may be TRBD1 (6 bases). The germline V and J ends were trimmed by 4 bases and 0 bases, with 13 bases remaining between them. Germline CDR1 and CDR2: SGHRS and YFSETQ. The CDR3 contains 15 residues. The CDR3 here is CASSRTTGMNTEAFF. The CDR3 DNA sequence: TGCGCCAGCAGCCGAACGACAGGCATGAACACTGAAGCTTTCTTT. Full variable domain (outside the CDR3, taken from reference TRBV5-1 and TRBJ1-1): KAGVTQTPRYLIKTRGQQVTLSCSPISGHRSVSWYQQTPGQGLQFLFEYFSETQRNKGNFPGRFSGRQFSNSRSEMNVSTLELGDSALYLCASSRTTGMNTEAFFGQGTRLTVV.

J is TRBJ2-7 and V is TRBV7-3, with 10 bases fitting TRBD2. The CDR3 extends over 15 amino acids. Germline V gives CDR1 SGHTA, CDR2 FQGTGA. V lost 4 bases, J lost 5 bases, and 8 bases stayed unmatched. DNA for the CDR3: TGTGCCAGCAGCTCCCGGGGGACTAGCGACCACGAGCAGTACTTC. It specifies CASSSRGTSDHEQYF.